This T cell receptor beta chain was observed in a study of cytomegalovirus exposure and HLA in healthy donors. This PCR relied on a set of 60 Vbeta primers and 13 Jbeta primers. Assay: immunoSEQ multiplex PCR; the TCRdb copy retains only in-frame clones and omits some. Of around 170,000 clones detected, 82% appear once; the ten largest clones hold more than 1.5%. The J segment lost 4 bases and the V segment lost 1 base, leaving 10 bases of the junction unmatched. This CDR3 contains 18 residues. Germline V gene lookup returns CDR1 MGHDK and CDR2 SYGVNS. Sequenced sample: PBMCs. This chain uses TRBV25-1 with TRBJ2-7; 13 positions match TRBD2. This receptor was obtained from a man aged 35 to 55 in good health and CMV-seronegative. CDR3 protein: CASSEWTSGRGRPYEQYF. The CDR3 DNA follows: TGTGCCAGCAGTGAATGGACTAGCGGGAGAGGGAGACCGTACGAGCAGTACTTC.